One sample yielded the 14 T cell receptor beta chains listed below, sequenced in a study of Ad26.COV2.S vaccination and SARS-CoV-2 variants. Sequenced by immunoSEQ multiplex PCR; TCRdb stores in-frame clones only, minus some. The sample has just under 250,000 clones; approximately 90% are singletons. Treatment noted: 15 to 20 received Ad26.COV2.S at low or high dose, single or two shots; 5 received placebo; per-sample allocation not given. Day 63 after the first vaccine or placebo injection was the time point for sampling. The sample here was peripheral blood, taken in a trial of Ad26.COV2.S vaccine versus placebo. These receptors were collected from a person aged 18-60 years who received the Ad26.COV2.S COVID-19 vaccine or a placebo.

The count of this clone is one. Compared with germline, one end of the junction differs, possibly owing to a read error. V gene TRBV5-3 combines with J gene TRBJ2-2; D unclear. TRBV5-3 is placed among ORFs of uncertain function. There are 16 residues in the CDR3. The CDR3 reads CAGRRINTANTGELFF. Here the CDR3 DNA reads TGTGCCGGAAGACGGATTAATACCGCGAACACCGGGGAGCTGTTTTTT.

CDR3 residues: CASSLVQGTYNSPLHF. Here the CDR3 DNA reads TGTGCCAGCAGCTTAGTACAGGGTACCTATAATTCACCCCTCCACTTT. The rearrangement links TRBV7-2 to TRBJ1-6; D perhaps matches TRBD1 (6 bases). Trimming shortened V by 1 base and J by 2 bases, and 9 bases separated the two germline ends. Germline V lookup: CDR1 SGHTA, CDR2 FQGNSA. This CDR3 contains 16 residues.

This clone came up a few times. The rearrangement links TRBV4-1 to TRBJ2-1; perhaps TRBD2 as D (6 bases). Trimming shortened V by 6 bases and J by 3 bases, and 21 bases separated the two germline ends. The CDR3 length is 17 residues. The V gene's germline CDR1 is MGHRA and CDR2 YSYEKL. Here the CDR3 reads CASRDLGGTQLYNEQFF. For the CDR3, the DNA is TGCGCCAGCAGGGACCTTGGCGGGACCCAACTCTACAATGAGCAGTTCTTC.

The chain joins TRBV15 to TRBJ1-1; D not resolved. Germline-derived CDR1 and CDR2 are LNHNV and YYDKDF (reference sequence). This CDR3 spans 14 amino acids. The V end was cut by 0 bases, the J end by 0 bases, with 5 bases between. The CDR3 loop reads CATSRDSMNTEAFF. The DNA for the CDR3 is TGTGCCACCAGCAGAGACAGCATGAACACTGAAGCTTTCTTT.

The J gene is TRBJ2-7, the V gene TRBV20-1; TRBD2 matches at 15 bases. This CDR3 comprises 19 residues. Trimming removed 3 bases from V and 1 base from J; junction bases left unmatched: 13. The V gene's germline CDR1 is DFQATT and CDR2 SNEGSKA (reference sequence). CDR3 bases: TGCAGTGCTAGTAGACCGGGACTAGCGGGAGGTATTATTTCCTACGAGCAGTACTTC. It specifies CSASRPGLAGGIISYEQYF.

This chain connects TRBV7-6 to TRBJ2-1; D call uncertain. The ends were cut back, 5 bases at V and 7 bases at J, with 21 bases in the middle. Germline CDR1 and CDR2: SGHVS and FNYEAQ. The CDR3 is made up of 16 amino acids. This CDR3 reads CASSPNVLGLGNEQFF. The CDR3 DNA is TGTGCCAGCAGCCCAAATGTATTGGGGTTGGGGAATGAGCAGTTCTTC.

The V call is TRBV7-2, the J call TRBJ2-2, with 9 bases matching TRBD1. With 2 bases clipped from V and 2 bases from J, the junction kept 9 bases outside the gene matches. In germline, CDR1 is SGHTA, CDR2 FQGNSA. The CDR3 covers 18 residues. CDR3 sequence (DNA): TGTGCCAGCAGCTTACGCCTGGGACAGGGAGGAAACACCGGGGAGCTGTTTTTT. Translation: CASSLRLGQGGNTGELFF.

This chain uses TRBV18 with TRBJ1-6; a weak D match, TRBD1 (5 bases). Trimming removed 6 bases at V and 7 bases at J, with 13 bases between. This CDR3 region has 14 residues. Germline-derived CDR1 and CDR2 are KGHSH and LQKENI. The CDR3 DNA reads as TGTGCCAGCTCCGAACAGGAAGGCAATTCACCCCTCCACTTT. Translation gives CASSEQEGNSPLHF.

The chain combines TRBV7-2 with TRBJ2-1; 10 nucleotides line up with TRBD1. V shed 5 bases, J shed 0 bases, and the junction held 13 bases outside the gene matches. The V gene's germline CDR1 is SGHTA and CDR2 FQGNSA. The CDR3 loop spans 19 amino acids. The CDR3 sequence is CASSVPGQGIGSSYNEQFF. The DNA of the CDR3 is TGTGCCAGCAGCGTACCGGGACAGGGGATCGGTAGCTCCTACAATGAGCAGTTCTTC. The variable domain in full, completed from reference TRBV7-2 and TRBJ2-1, reads GAGVSQSPSNKVTEKGKDVELRCDPISGHTALYWYRQSLGQGLEFLIYFQGNSAPDKSGLPSDRFSAERTGGSVSTLTIQRTQQEDSAVYLCASSVPGQGIGSSYNEQFFGPGTRLTVL.

The CDR3 coding sequence is TGTGCCAGCAGCCAAGCGGCAGGCGGAAGCCCCAAAAACATTCAGTACTTC. Translation gives CASSQAAGGSPKNIQYF. V gene TRBV3-1 (or the pseudogene TRBV3-2) combines with J gene TRBJ2-4; D unclear. V was shortened by 1 base and J by 2 bases, with 15 bases between the two germline ends. Per germline, CDR1 LGHDT and CDR2 YNNKEL (reference sequence). The CDR3 is made up of 17 amino acids.

V gene TRBV24-1 combines with J gene TRBJ2-5; D perhaps matches TRBD2 (5 bases). The V end was cut by 9 bases, the J end by 1 base, with 17 bases between. Germline CDR1 KGHDR, CDR2 SFDVKD. CDR3 size: 15 residues. CDR3 bases: TGTGCCACCGAACCCTACAGCGGCCGCCAAGAGACCCAGTACTTC. As protein: CATEPYSGRQETQYF.

The rearrangement uses TRBV9 and TRBJ1-5, with D unresolved. The CDR3 contains 14 residues. Trimming pared 4 bases from V and 5 bases from J, leaving 13 bases between. Germline V gene data show CDR1 as SGDLS and CDR2 as YYNGEE. The CDR3 sequence: CASSLTGSHQPQHF. The DNA of the CDR3 is TGTGCCAGCAGCCTGACGGGGTCCCATCAGCCCCAGCATTTT.

A few counts support this clone. The chain joins TRBV30 to TRBJ1-5; the D gene is possibly TRBD1 (6 bases). Trimming pared 0 bases from V and 9 bases from J, leaving 18 bases between. CDR1 and CDR2 from the germline V gene are GTSNPN and SVGIG (reference sequence). The CDR3 has 15 residues. CDR3 amino acids: CAWSVPTGPGAPQHF. The CDR3 DNA reads as TGTGCCTGGAGTGTACCCACAGGGCCCGGAGCGCCCCAGCATTTT.

This clone showed up just a few times. This CDR3 is CASSLGQYGEKLFF. DNA of the CDR3: TGTGCCAGCAGTTTAGGACAGTATGGTGAAAAACTGTTTTTT. The rearrangement joins TRBV28 to TRBJ1-4, with D possibly TRBD1 on 6 matching bases. The CDR3 totals 14 residues. The germline V and J ends were trimmed by 2 bases and 7 bases, with 11 bases remaining between them. In germline, CDR1 is MDHEN, CDR2 SYDVKM.